The rows below give T cell receptor beta chains drawn from one sample of a study of OX40 agonist ivuxolimab in advanced cancers. Some clones are missing from TCRdb's copy, which holds only in-frame ones; the method was immunoSEQ multiplex PCR. The sample includes roughly 70,000 clones, 70% to 90% of them seen just once. The sample in question was CD4+ or CD8+ T cells sorted from blood, obtained in a trial of the OX40 agonist ivuxolimab. Receptors were obtained from an adult with an advanced solid tumor such as melanoma, head and neck, liver or kidney cancer. Each CDR3 is given with its conserved first and last residue. The order of the fields is D gene, V gene, J gene, clone size, CDR3 DNA, CDR3 protein. A D gene is named only where the DNA matches it firmly. Clone size is given for some rows only: seen once, a few or many times, or a class if the clone is expanded.

>.|TRBV18|TRBJ2-6|once
TGTGCCAGCTCACCACCTGGGGCCAACGTCCTGACTTTC
CASSPPGANVLTF
>TRBD1|TRBV6-5|TRBJ1-1|.
TGTGCCAGCTGGGACAGGGACACTGAAGCTTTCTTT
CASWDRDTEAFF
>TRBD2|TRBV2|TRBJ2-5|.
TGTGCCAGCAGTGAAATCGCTGCGGGGGGGCTAGAGACCCAGTACTTC
CASSEIAAGGLETQYF
>.|TRBV11-2|TRBJ2-3|.
TGTGCCAGCAGCTTAGGGCAGGGGCCAGATACGCAGTATTTT
CASSLGQGPDTQYF
>.|TRBV20-1|TRBJ2-1|.
TGCAGTGCTAGATCAGGCGAGCAGTTCTTC
CSARSGEQFF
>TRBD2|TRBV5-4|TRBJ2-3|.
TGTGCCAGCAGCTTGAGGGGGACTAGCGGGAGTGGGGCAGATACGCAGTATTTT
CASSLRGTSGSGADTQYF
>.|TRBV6-1|TRBJ1-1|.
TGTGCCAGCAGTCTACCGATCACTGAAGCTTTCTTT
CASSLPITEAFF
>.|TRBV18|TRBJ2-1|.
TGTGCCAGCTCACCATTCAGTTTCTCCTACAATGAGCAGTTCTTC
CASSPFSFSYNEQFF
>TRBD2|TRBV7-2|TRBJ2-2|.
TGTGCCAGCAGCCCCCCGGGACTAGTGAACACCGGGGAGCTGTTTTTT
CASSPPGLVNTGELFF
>.|TRBV6-1|TRBJ1-2|.
TGTGCCAGCAGTGAACGGCAGGGTGACTATGGCTACACCTTC
CASSERQGDYGYTF
>.|TRBV6-5|TRBJ2-7|.
TGTGCCAGCAGTCAAGGGACGGGTGAGCAGTACTTC
CASSQGTGEQYF
>TRBD1|TRBV7-2|TRBJ2-7|.
TGTGCCAGCAGCCCGGGACAGGGCCGGGAGCAGTACTTC
CASSPGQGREQYF
>.|TRBV19|TRBJ2-1|.
TGTGCCAGTAGTATTCAGACAGATGAGCAGTTCTTC
CASSIQTDEQFF
>.|TRBV5-6|TRBJ2-7|.
TGTGCCAGCAGCTTTCGGGGTTCCTACGAGCAGTACTTC
CASSFRGSYEQYF
>.|TRBV6-5|TRBJ2-7|.
TGTGCCAGCAGGCAGGGGCAGGGTACCTACGAGCAGTACTTC
CASRQGQGTYEQYF
>TRBD1|TRBV6-6|TRBJ1-1|once
TGTGCCAGCAGGCGTAGGGACAGGCTAATTGAAGCTTTCTTT
CASRRRDRLIEAFF
>.|TRBV10-3|TRBJ1-2|.
TGTGCCATCAGTGACCCCAGGTCTAACTATGGCTACACCTTC
CAISDPRSNYGYTF
>TRBD1|TRBV7-6|TRBJ2-3|.
TGTGCCAGCAGCTTTGCCCCGGGACAGGGGCAGGGAGATACGCAGTATTTT
CASSFAPGQGQGDTQYF
>.|TRBV7-2|TRBJ2-5|.
TGTGCCAGCAGCTCCGAACTAAGCCATCAGACCCAGTACTTC
CASSSELSHQTQYF
>TRBD1|TRBV5-1|TRBJ1-2|.
TGCGCCAGCAGCTTGTCGCAACGGGACAGGGCAGTATTTGGCTACACCTTC
CASSLSQRDRAVFGYTF
>.|TRBV6-5|TRBJ2-6|.
TGTGCCAGCAGTTACCGAATTAGGGCCAACGTCCTGACTTTC
CASSYRIRANVLTF
>.|TRBV29-1|TRBJ2-2|.
TGCAGCGCCCGGGCCCGAACAGAGAACACCGGGGAGCTGTTTTTT
CSARARTENTGELFF
>.|TRBV7-2|TRBJ1-3|.
TGTGCCAGCAGCTTCGGGGGAAACACCATATATTTT
CASSFGGNTIYF
>.|TRBV11-2|TRBJ1-2|once
TGTGCCAGCAGCCCAGTGGTTAGGGATGGCTACACCTTC
CASSPVVRDGYTF
>.|TRBV6-1|TRBJ1-1|many
TGTGCCAGCAGTACCGGACTAAACCGGGGCACTGAAGCTTTCTTT
CASSTGLNRGTEAFF
>.|TRBV7-9|TRBJ2-5|.
TGTGCCAGCAGCTTAGCGGGGGGTGGAGAGACCCAGTACTTC
CASSLAGGGETQYF
>TRBD2|TRBV4-1|TRBJ2-3|.
TGCGCCAGCAGCCCCAGAGCGACGGGGGGGCTAGCGGATACGCAGTATTTT
CASSPRATGGLADTQYF
>.|TRBV18|TRBJ2-7|.
TGTGCCAGCTCTCCATGGGCAGGAAGCTCCTACGAGCAGTACTTC
CASSPWAGSSYEQYF
>TRBD2|TRBV19|TRBJ2-3|.
TGTGCCAGTAGTATAGCATTAGCGGGAGTGCGAGATACGCAGTATTTT
CASSIALAGVRDTQYF
>.|TRBV2|TRBJ1-5|.
TGTGCCAGCAGGAAGCACGGGGGGCCCCAGCATTTT
CASRKHGGPQHF
>.|TRBV9|TRBJ2-2|.
TGTGCCAGCAGCATTTCCACCGGGGAGCTGTTTTTT
CASSISTGELFF
>TRBD2|TRBV18|TRBJ2-7|.
TGTGCCAGCTCACCACGGTCAGCGGGGATCTACGAGCAGTACTTC
CASSPRSAGIYEQYF
>.|TRBV11-2|TRBJ2-3|.
TGTGCCAGCAGCTTCCCCCTCGGAGACCGCACAGATACGCAGTATTTT
CASSFPLGDRTDTQYF
>TRBD1|TRBV19|TRBJ1-2|.
TGTGCCAGTAGTGCGACAGGGTATAGTGGCTACACCTTC
CASSATGYSGYTF
>.|TRBV20-1|TRBJ2-7|.
TGCAGTGCTAGCGCTTCCCGCGAGCAGTACTTC
CSASASREQYF
>.|TRBV19|TRBJ2-7|.
TGTGCCAGTAGTACCCGCCATCTCTCCTACGAGCAGTACTTC
CASSTRHLSYEQYF
>.|TRBV28|TRBJ2-3|.
TGTGCCAGCAGAGGGGGGGGGACAGATACGCAGTATTTT
CASRGGGTDTQYF
>.|TRBV18|TRBJ1-5|.
TGTGCCAGCTCACCAGGCACCGGCAATCAGCCCCAGCATTTT
CASSPGTGNQPQHF
>.|TRBV9|TRBJ2-7|.
TGTGCCAGCAGCGTACGCGAGCAGTACTTC
CASSVREQYF
>.|TRBV19|TRBJ2-1|.
TGTGCCAGTAGTATAGACAGGGTCGGTGAGCAGTTCTTC
CASSIDRVGEQFF
>.|TRBV5-6|TRBJ2-7|.
TGTGCCAGCAGCTTGGACTTCTACGAGCAGTACTTC
CASSLDFYEQYF
>.|TRBV15|TRBJ1-2|.
TGTGCCACTGGGACGGGGAAGCTCTATGGCTACACCTTC
CATGTGKLYGYTF
>TRBD1|TRBV28|TRBJ2-5|.
TGTGCCAGCAGTTTATCGGGACAGGGGGCGACCCAGTACTTC
CASSLSGQGATQYF
>TRBD1|TRBV2|TRBJ2-7|.
TGTGCCAGCAGTCCACGACAGGGGCCCTCCTACGAGCAGTACTTC
CASSPRQGPSYEQYF
>.|TRBV6-6|TRBJ1-4|few
TGTGCCAGCAGTTCAAGGTTTGCTAATGAAAAACTGTTTTTT
CASSSRFANEKLFF
>TRBD2|TRBV10-1|TRBJ2-3|.
TGCGCCAGCAGTGAGTCGGGACTAGCGGGAGACTCAGATACGCAGTATTTT
CASSESGLAGDSDTQYF
>.|TRBV19|TRBJ2-7|.
TGTGCCAGTACCACCGTCGGGGGTAACGAGCAGTACTTC
CASTTVGGNEQYF
>.|TRBV7-9|TRBJ1-5|few
TGTGCCAGCAGCTTAGGCTATCAGCCCCAGCATTTT
CASSLGYQPQHF
>.|TRBV5-6|TRBJ2-7|.
TGTGCCAGCAGCCCGGGAACCTACGAGCAGTACTTC
CASSPGTYEQYF